This T cell receptor beta chain is from a study of blood T cell repertoires in COVID-19. Study-wide context: Sources were T cells, B-cell-depleted T cells, or PBMCs; the material itself was cDNA or gDNA.

Authors' processing steps: The assay estimated nucleated cells by amplifying reference gene primers. TCRdb keeps only in-frame clones here, not all; method: immunoSEQ multiplex PCR. V, J and clone size are those of that table, while D and trimming were read from the DNA. Among about 160,000 clones listed, 80% to 90% were seen once. V shed 5 bases, J shed 1 base, and the junction held 3 bases outside the gene matches. The CDR3 totals 15 residues. Germline CDR1 and CDR2: LGHDT and YNNKEL (reference sequence). Sequencing was carried out using peripheral blood. The chain uses TRBV3-1 (or the pseudogene TRBV3-2) and TRBJ2-2, with 8 positions matching TRBD2. The sequence came from a man in his 70s with acute or convalescent COVID-19. The DNA for the CDR3 is TGTGCCAGCAGCATAGCGGGGCAGAACACCGGGGAGCTGTTTTTT. Translating it yields CASSIAGQNTGELFF.